These 29 T cell receptor beta chains came from one sample sequenced in a study of blood T cell repertoires in COVID-19. The table came from immunoSEQ multiplex PCR; TCRdb's copy has only in-frame clones and leaves some out. The sample holds about 300,000 clones, roughly 90% seen once. Material: peripheral blood. The receptors derive from a woman aged 25 to 39 with COVID-19, enrolled during active disease.

The V call is TRBV6-5, the J call TRBJ2-2, with TRBD2 matching 10 bases. With V trimmed by 2 bases and J by 4 bases, 4 bases remained unmatched. This CDR3 is built from 16 residues. The germline V gene encodes CDR1 MNHEY and CDR2 SVGAGI. DNA of the CDR3: TGTGCCAGCAGTTACGGGACTAGCGCGAGCACCGGGGAGCTGTTTTTT. As protein: CASSYGTSASTGELFF.

The chain has TRBV7-9 and TRBJ1-6; D remains ambiguous. Between the trimmed V and J ends, which lost 6 bases and 8 bases, there was a span of 14 bases. There are 14 residues in the CDR3. Germline CDR1 SEHNR, CDR2 FQNEAQ (reference sequence). CDR3 nucleotides: TGTGCCAGCAGTCCCATCCCTGCAGATTCACCCCTCCACTTT. Translating gives CASSPIPADSPLHF.

J is TRBJ2-2 and V is TRBV6-5; 7 positions match TRBD1. Germline V CDR1 and CDR2: MNHEY, SVGAGI. This CDR3 has 15 residues. J lost 4 bases, V lost 6 bases, and 8 bases had no gene match. The CDR3 here is CASSRGGAGTGELFF. The CDR3 nucleotides read TGTGCCAGCAGCCGAGGGGGCGCCGGCACCGGGGAGCTGTTTTTT.

The J gene is TRBJ1-5, the V gene TRBV27; D might be TRBD1 (6 bases). This CDR3 is built from 15 residues. Per germline, CDR1 MNHEY and CDR2 SMNVEV (reference sequence). V dropped 4 bases and J dropped 2 bases, with 12 bases sitting between them. The CDR3 DNA is TGTGCCAGCAGTTCAACAGGGCGTCGCAATCAGCCCCAGCATTTT. The encoded protein is CASSSTGRRNQPQHF.

The chain carries TRBV13 and TRBJ1-3, with a weak D call TRBD1 (5 bases). Germline V CDR1 and CDR2: PRHDT, FYEKMQ (reference sequence). The CDR3 length is 15 residues. V shed 5 bases and J shed 1 base, with 12 bases lying between them. The CDR3 loop reads CASSTTQESGNTIYF. In nucleotides, the CDR3 is TGTGCCAGCAGCACAACACAGGAGTCTGGAAACACCATATATTTT.

The rearrangement joins TRBV9 to TRBJ2-1; 9 bases map to TRBD1. Germline V gene data show CDR1 as SGDLS and CDR2 as YYNGEE. CDR3 length equals 16 residues. Trimming removed 0 bases from V and 7 bases from J; junction bases left unmatched: 8. The CDR3 DNA reads as TGTGCCAGCAGCGTAGGGCAACAGGGGGCGTGGAATGAGCAGTTCTTC. Encoded protein: CASSVGQQGAWNEQFF.

The J gene is TRBJ2-4, the V gene TRBV7-2, with a tentative D call TRBD2 (5 bases). CDR1 and CDR2 (germline): SGHTA, FQGNSA. The CDR3 has 14 amino acids. The V end lost 2 bases, the J end lost 5 bases, and 10 bases lay between the germline ends. Here the CDR3 reads CASSLRGYQNIQYF. The CDR3 nucleotides read TGTGCCAGCAGCTTAAGAGGGTACCAAAACATTCAGTACTTC.

V is TRBV14 and J is TRBJ2-3, with D tentatively TRBD2 (6 bases). There are 16 residues in the CDR3. Germline CDR1 and CDR2: SGHDN and FVKESK. Trimming removed 1 base at V and 0 bases at J, with 11 bases between. The CDR3 here is CASSQGLAWSTDTQYF. CDR3 bases: TGTGCCAGCAGCCAAGGGCTAGCGTGGAGCACAGATACGCAGTATTTT.

The CDR3 region is CASSQDQGSGSLRSASTDTQYF. In DNA form, the CDR3 reads TGCGCCAGCAGCCAAGACCAGGGTAGCGGGAGTTTACGTTCAGCGAGCACAGATACGCAGTATTTT. The chain combines TRBV4-1 with TRBJ2-3; TRBD2 matches 9 bases. The trim removed 0 bases at V and 0 bases at J, leaving 19 bases unmatched. There are 22 residues in the CDR3. Looked up from germline, CDR1 is MGHRA and CDR2 is YSYEKL.

The chain joins TRBV2 to TRBJ2-7; the D gene is possibly TRBD1 (6 bases). CDR3 length: 15 amino acids. Germline-derived CDR1 and CDR2 are SNHLY and FYNNEI. V lost 2 bases, J lost 0 bases, and 11 bases lay in between. The CDR3 reads CASSELADSSYEQYF. In DNA form, the CDR3 reads TGTGCCAGCAGTGAACTGGCGGACAGCTCCTACGAGCAGTACTTC. The entire variable domain, with the rest obtained from reference TRBV2 and TRBJ2-7, is as follows: EPEVTQTPSHQVTQMGQEVILRCVPISNHLYFYWYRQILGQKVEFLVSFYNNEISEKSEIFDDQFSVERPDGSNFTLKIRSTKLEDSAMYFCASSELADSSYEQYFGPGTRLTVT.

This clone was counted a few times. The gene calls are TRBV7-3 and TRBJ1-1; tentatively, D is TRBD1 (5 bases). Trimming left V 5 bases short and J 6 bases short, with 13 bases between. CDR1 and CDR2 (germline): SGHTA, FQGTGA. This CDR3 spans 13 amino acids. CDR3 nucleotides: TGTGCCAGCAGCGATTCCAGGGAATCTGAAGCTTTCTTT. Translating gives CASSDSRESEAFF.

The chain links TRBV19 to TRBJ2-1; D might be TRBD2 (5 bases). V lost 9 bases, J lost 3 bases, and 12 bases lay in between. The germline CDR1 and CDR2 sequences are LNHDA and SQIVND (reference sequence). The CDR3 loop spans 13 amino acids. The CDR3 coding sequence is TGTGCCAGCCTGCACCGGGACTACAATGAGCAGTTCTTC. This translates into CASLHRDYNEQFF.

J is TRBJ1-2 and V is TRBV6-5; possibly TRBD1 for D (6 bases). V lost 2 bases to trimming and J lost 4 bases, with 11 bases between them. Germline V gene data show CDR1 as MNHEY and CDR2 as SVGAGI. The CDR3 runs 14 residues. The CDR3 spells CASSYGQKAYGYTF. The CDR3 coding sequence is TGTGCCAGCAGTTACGGACAGAAAGCCTATGGCTACACCTTC.

This sequence joins TRBV6-6 and TRBJ1-4, with 9 bases identical to TRBD1. The germline V gene has CDR1 MNHNY and CDR2 SVGAGI (reference sequence). The CDR3 covers 16 residues. After removal of 5 bases from V and 8 bases from J, the junction contained 12 bases not matched to a gene. In nucleotides, the CDR3 is TGTGCCAGCAGTGCGAGCCGGGACAGGGATCGAGAAAAACTGTTTTTT. It codes for CASSASRDRDREKLFF.

The chain has TRBV11-1 and TRBJ2-1; D ambiguous. The CDR3 contains 16 residues. V was shortened by 2 bases and J by 0 bases, with 11 bases between the two germline ends. Looked up from germline, CDR1 is SGHAT and CDR2 is FQDESV (reference sequence). The CDR3 region has the DNA TGTGCCAGCAGCTTAATTAGGAGACCCTCCTACAATGAGCAGTTCTTC. Residues: CASSLIRRPSYNEQFF.

The chain combines TRBV24-1 with TRBJ2-3, with D uncertain. There are 11 residues in the CDR3. Germline loops: CDR1 KGHDR, CDR2 SFDVKD. V shed 9 bases and J shed 5 bases, with 8 bases lying between them. The CDR3 here is CATQGVDTQYF. The CDR3, as DNA: TGTGCCACCCAAGGAGTAGATACGCAGTATTTT.

The chain employs TRBV19 and TRBJ2-1; TRBD2 might be the D (5 bases). Germline CDR1 and CDR2: LNHDA and SQIVND (reference sequence). V was trimmed by 5 bases and J by 8 bases, leaving 13 bases between them. The CDR3 loop spans 13 amino acids. The CDR3 is CASSGEPLDEQFF. The CDR3 DNA reads as TGTGCCAGTAGTGGGGAGCCACTAGATGAGCAGTTCTTC.

The V call is TRBV29-1, the J call TRBJ2-7, with 11 bases fitting TRBD2. The germline gives CDR1 SQVTM, CDR2 ANQGSEA. This CDR3 is built from 14 residues. J gave up 2 bases and V 6 bases, and 6 bases lay outside the gene matches. The CDR3 loop is CSVGLAGGAYEQYF. CDR3 DNA sequence: TGCAGCGTAGGGCTAGCGGGAGGCGCCTACGAGCAGTACTTC.

The table lists this clone with a count of one. The rearrangement joins TRBV11-2 to TRBJ2-3, with 11 bases identical to TRBD2. Germline assignment: CDR1 SGHAT and CDR2 FQNNGV. With V trimmed by 5 bases and J by 0 bases, 7 bases remained unmatched. The CDR3 extends over 17 amino acids. DNA for the CDR3: TGTGCCAGCAGCCGGGGGACTAGCGGCTCTAGCACAGATACGCAGTATTTT. Encoded protein: CASSRGTSGSSTDTQYF.

The chain uses TRBV18 and TRBJ2-1, with D possibly TRBD1 on 5 matching bases. V lost 4 bases to trimming and J lost 10 bases, with 11 bases between them. The germline V gene encodes CDR1 KGHSH and CDR2 LQKENI. CDR3 length: 12 amino acids. CDR3 nucleotides: TGTGCCAGCTCACTCTCAGGGTGGGAGCAGTTCTTC. As protein: CASSLSGWEQFF.

V and J are TRBV30 and TRBJ2-7; weak D call: TRBD2 (6 bases). The CDR3 is made up of 13 amino acids. The V gene's germline CDR1 is GTSNPN and CDR2 SVGIG (reference sequence). V gave up 2 bases and J gave up 12 bases, with 20 bases separating them. CDR3 nucleotides: TGTGCCTGGAGTTTATCGGGGGAAAGCCCGGGGTACTTC. The encoded protein is CAWSLSGESPGYF.

This rearrangement joins TRBV24-1 to TRBJ2-5; D may be TRBD1 (6 bases). Germline assignment: CDR1 KGHDR and CDR2 SFDVKD. The CDR3 has 14 residues. V lost 5 bases, J lost 4 bases, and 13 bases lay in between. The CDR3 DNA is TGTGCCACCAGTGCCGGAACAGGGCGAGAGACCCAGTACTTC. Protein sequence: CATSAGTGRETQYF.

The rearrangement joins TRBV9 to TRBJ1-1, with 7 bases aligning to TRBD1. There are 13 residues in the CDR3. From germline, CDR1 is SGDLS and CDR2 YYNGEE. Trimming at V came to 3 bases and at J to 3 bases, leaving 2 bases not matched to a gene. CDR3 loop: CASSATGDTEAFF. DNA of the CDR3: TGTGCCAGCAGCGCTACAGGGGACACTGAAGCTTTCTTT.

The gene calls are TRBV25-1 and TRBJ1-1, with 7 positions matching TRBD1. V was pared by 6 bases and J by 4 bases, with 5 bases of the junction left unmatched. Per the germline V gene, CDR1 is MGHDK and CDR2 is SYGVNS. CDR3 length: 13 amino acids. The CDR3 DNA sequence: TGTGCCAGCAGGGGACAGTCGGGCACTGAAGCTTTCTTT. It specifies CASRGQSGTEAFF.

The V gene is TRBV6-5, the J gene TRBJ1-5, with a tentative D call TRBD1 (5 bases). Trimming took off 6 bases at V and 6 bases at J, with 15 bases between the two ends. From germline, CDR1 is MNHEY and CDR2 SVGAGI. The CDR3 runs to 14 residues. The CDR3 loop is CASRKGNQPQPQHF. CDR3 in DNA: TGTGCCAGCAGGAAGGGGAACCAACCTCAGCCCCAGCATTTT.

The chain links TRBV6-2 or TRBV6-3 to TRBJ2-7, with a tentative D call TRBD2 (6 bases). Trimming removed 4 bases at V and 7 bases at J, with 11 bases between. The CDR3 is made up of 12 amino acids. Germline V gene lookup returns CDR1 MNHEY and CDR2 SVGEGT. The CDR3 nucleotides are TGTGCCAGCAGTTCACTAGCCCCAGAGCAGTACTTC. It is translated as CASSSLAPEQYF.

The rearrangement uses TRBV6-5 and TRBJ1-6, with unresolved D. The ends were cut back, 2 bases at V and 7 bases at J, with 12 bases in the middle. The CDR3 sequence is 15 residues long. From germline, CDR1 is MNHEY and CDR2 SVGAGI. The DNA for the CDR3 is TGTGCCAGCAGTTACGCTTCCGGGAGCAATTCACCCCTCCACTTT. This codes for CASSYASGSNSPLHF.

The gene calls are TRBV3-1 (or the pseudogene TRBV3-2) and TRBJ2-2; 10 bases map to TRBD1. Looked up from germline, CDR1 is LGHDT and CDR2 is YNNKEL (reference sequence). Trimming took 1 base from V and 5 from J; bases not matched to a gene: 4. The CDR3 sequence is 16 residues long. The CDR3: CASSQVPGQGTGELFF. For the CDR3, the DNA is TGTGCCAGCAGCCAAGTCCCGGGACAGGGGACCGGGGAGCTGTTTTTT.

The chain uses TRBV5-1 and TRBJ1-1; a possible D gene is TRBD1 (5 bases). V was cut by 0 bases and J by 0 bases, with 12 bases left in between. Per the germline V gene, CDR1 is SGHRS and CDR2 is YFSETQ. The CDR3 loop spans 16 amino acids. CDR3 bases: TGCGCCAGCAGCTTGGATTACAGGATCATGAACACTGAAGCTTTCTTT. This sequence encodes CASSLDYRIMNTEAFF. The variable domain in full, completed from reference TRBV5-1 and TRBJ1-1, reads KAGVTQTPRYLIKTRGQQVTLSCSPISGHRSVSWYQQTPGQGLQFLFEYFSETQRNKGNFPGRFSGRQFSNSRSEMNVSTLELGDSALYLCASSLDYRIMNTEAFFGQGTRLTVV.